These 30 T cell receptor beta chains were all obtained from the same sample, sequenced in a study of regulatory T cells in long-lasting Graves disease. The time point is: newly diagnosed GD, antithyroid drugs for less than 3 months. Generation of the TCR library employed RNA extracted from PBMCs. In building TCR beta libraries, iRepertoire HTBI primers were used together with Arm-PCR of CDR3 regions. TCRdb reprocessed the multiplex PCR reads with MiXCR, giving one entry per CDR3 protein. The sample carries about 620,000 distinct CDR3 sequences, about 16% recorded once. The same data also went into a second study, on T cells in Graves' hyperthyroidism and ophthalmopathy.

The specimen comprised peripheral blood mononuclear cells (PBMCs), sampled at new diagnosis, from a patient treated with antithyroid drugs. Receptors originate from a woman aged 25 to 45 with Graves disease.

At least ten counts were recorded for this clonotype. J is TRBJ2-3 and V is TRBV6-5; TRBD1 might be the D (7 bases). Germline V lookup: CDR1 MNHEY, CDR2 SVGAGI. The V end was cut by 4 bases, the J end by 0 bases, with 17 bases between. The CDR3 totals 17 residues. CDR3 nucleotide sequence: TGTGCCAGCAGTTCCCTTTCCAGGGGGACTAGCACAGATACGCAGTATTTT. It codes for CASSSLSRGTSTDTQYF.

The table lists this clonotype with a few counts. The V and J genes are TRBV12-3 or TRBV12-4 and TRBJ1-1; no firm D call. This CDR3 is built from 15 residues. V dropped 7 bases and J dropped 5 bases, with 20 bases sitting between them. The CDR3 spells CASMLPHKGKTEAFF. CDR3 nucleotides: TGTGCCAGCATGCTCCCCCACAAAGGGAAGACTGAAGCTTTCTTT.

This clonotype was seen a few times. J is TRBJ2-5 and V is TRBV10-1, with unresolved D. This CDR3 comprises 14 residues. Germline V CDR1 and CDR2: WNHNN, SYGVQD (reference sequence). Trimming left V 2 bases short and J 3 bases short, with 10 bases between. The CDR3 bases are TGCGCCAGCAGTGAGGGAAGGGTTGAAGAGACCCAGTACTTC. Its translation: CASSEGRVEETQYF.

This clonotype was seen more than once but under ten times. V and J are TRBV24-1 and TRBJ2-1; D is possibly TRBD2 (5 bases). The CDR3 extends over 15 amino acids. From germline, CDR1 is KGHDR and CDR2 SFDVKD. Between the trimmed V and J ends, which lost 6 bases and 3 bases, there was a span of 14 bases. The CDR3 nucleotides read TGTGCCACCAGTTGGAGGCAAGATTTCTACAATGAGCAGTTCTTC. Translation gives CATSWRQDFYNEQFF.

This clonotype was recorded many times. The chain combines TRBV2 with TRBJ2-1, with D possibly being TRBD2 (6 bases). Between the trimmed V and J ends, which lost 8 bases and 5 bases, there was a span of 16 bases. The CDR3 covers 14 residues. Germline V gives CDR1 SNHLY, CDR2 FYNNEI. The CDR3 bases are TGTGCCAGCCGCGGATGGGGAGGCCACAATGAGCAGTTCTTC. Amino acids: CASRGWGGHNEQFF.

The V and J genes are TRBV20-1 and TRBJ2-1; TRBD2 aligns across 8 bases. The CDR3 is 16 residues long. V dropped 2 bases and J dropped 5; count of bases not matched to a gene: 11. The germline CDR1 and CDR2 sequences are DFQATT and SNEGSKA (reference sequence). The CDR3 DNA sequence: TGCAGTGCTAGATCGGTCGTACTAGCGGACAACAATGAGCAGTTCTTC. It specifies CSARSVVLADNNEQFF.

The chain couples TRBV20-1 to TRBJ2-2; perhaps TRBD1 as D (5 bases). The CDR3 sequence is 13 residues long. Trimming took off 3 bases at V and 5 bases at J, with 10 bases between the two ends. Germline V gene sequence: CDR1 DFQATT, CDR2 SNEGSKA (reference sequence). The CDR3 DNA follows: TGCAGTGCTAGGCCGACAGTAACCGGGGAGCTGTTTTTT. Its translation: CSARPTVTGELFF.

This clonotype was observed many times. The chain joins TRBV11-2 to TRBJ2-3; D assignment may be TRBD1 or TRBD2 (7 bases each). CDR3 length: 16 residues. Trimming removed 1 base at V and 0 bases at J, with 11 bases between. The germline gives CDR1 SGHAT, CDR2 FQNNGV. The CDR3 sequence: CASSLAGGGSTDTQYF. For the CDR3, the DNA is TGTGCCAGCAGCTTAGCAGGGGGGGGTAGCACAGATACGCAGTATTTT.

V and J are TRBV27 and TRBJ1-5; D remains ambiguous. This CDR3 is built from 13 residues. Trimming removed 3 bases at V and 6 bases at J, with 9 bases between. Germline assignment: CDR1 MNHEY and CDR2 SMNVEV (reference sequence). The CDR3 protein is CASSFNDRQPQHF. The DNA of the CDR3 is TGTGCCAGCAGTTTTAATGACCGTCAGCCCCAGCATTTT.

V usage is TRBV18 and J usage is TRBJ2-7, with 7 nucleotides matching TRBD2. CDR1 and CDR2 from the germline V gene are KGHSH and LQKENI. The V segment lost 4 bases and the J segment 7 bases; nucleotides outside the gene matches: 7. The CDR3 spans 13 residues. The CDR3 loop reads CASSQTSAGEQYF. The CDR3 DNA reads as TGTGCCAGCTCACAGACCTCAGCGGGGGAGCAGTACTTC.

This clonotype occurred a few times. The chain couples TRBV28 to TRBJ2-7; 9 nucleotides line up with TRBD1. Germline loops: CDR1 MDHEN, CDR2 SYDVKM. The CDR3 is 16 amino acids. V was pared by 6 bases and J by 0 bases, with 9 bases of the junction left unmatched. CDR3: CASRDQDRGHSYEQYF. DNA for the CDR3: TGTGCCAGCAGGGACCAGGACAGGGGCCACTCCTACGAGCAGTACTTC.

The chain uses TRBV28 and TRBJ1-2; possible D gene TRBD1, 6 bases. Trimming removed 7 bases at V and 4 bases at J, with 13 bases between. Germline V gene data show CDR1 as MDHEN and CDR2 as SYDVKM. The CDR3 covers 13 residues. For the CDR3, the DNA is TGTGCCAGCACTTCTGGACAGCCCTATGGCTACACCTTC. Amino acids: CASTSGQPYGYTF.

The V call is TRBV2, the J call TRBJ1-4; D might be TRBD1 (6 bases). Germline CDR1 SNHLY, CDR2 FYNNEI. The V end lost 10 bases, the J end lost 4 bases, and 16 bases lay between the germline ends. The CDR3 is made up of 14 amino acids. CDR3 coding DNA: TGTGCCACCAAGGGGGGAGGGGGTAATGAAAAACTGTTTTTT. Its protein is CATKGGGGNEKLFF.

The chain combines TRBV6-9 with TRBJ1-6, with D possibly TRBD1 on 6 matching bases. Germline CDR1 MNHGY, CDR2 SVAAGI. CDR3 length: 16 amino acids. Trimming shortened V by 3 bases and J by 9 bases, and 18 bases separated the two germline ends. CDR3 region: CASSYLPGAPSSPLHF. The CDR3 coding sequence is TGTGCCAGCAGTTACCTCCCGGGGGCGCCATCTTCACCCCTCCACTTT.

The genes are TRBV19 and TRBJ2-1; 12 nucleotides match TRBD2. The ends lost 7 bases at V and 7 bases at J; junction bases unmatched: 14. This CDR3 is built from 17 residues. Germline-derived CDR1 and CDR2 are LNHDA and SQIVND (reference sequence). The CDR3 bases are TGTGCCAGTACCCCTCCACGGACTAGCGGGGCGGGGAATGAGCAGTTCTTC. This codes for CASTPPRTSGAGNEQFF.

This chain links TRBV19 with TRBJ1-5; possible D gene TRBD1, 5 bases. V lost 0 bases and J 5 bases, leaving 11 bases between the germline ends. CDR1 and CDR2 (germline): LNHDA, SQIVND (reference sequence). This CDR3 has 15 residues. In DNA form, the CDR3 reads TGTGCCAGTAGTATAGAGGGGGAGTGGGATCAGCCCCAGCATTTT. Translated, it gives CASSIEGEWDQPQHF.

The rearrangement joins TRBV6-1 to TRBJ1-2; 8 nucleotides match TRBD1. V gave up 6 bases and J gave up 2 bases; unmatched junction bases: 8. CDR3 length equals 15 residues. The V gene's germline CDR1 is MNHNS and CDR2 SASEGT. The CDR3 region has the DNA TGTGCCAGCAGCTTCCGGACAGGGATAAACTATGGCTACACCTTC. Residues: CASSFRTGINYGYTF.

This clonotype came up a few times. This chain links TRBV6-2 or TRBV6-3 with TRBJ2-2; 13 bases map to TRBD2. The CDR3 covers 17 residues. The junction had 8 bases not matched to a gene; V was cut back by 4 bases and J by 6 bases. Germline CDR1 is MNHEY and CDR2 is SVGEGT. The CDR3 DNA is TGTGCCAGCAGTTTCCCTGGGACTAGCGGGAATCCCGGGGAGCTGTTTTTT. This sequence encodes CASSFPGTSGNPGELFF.

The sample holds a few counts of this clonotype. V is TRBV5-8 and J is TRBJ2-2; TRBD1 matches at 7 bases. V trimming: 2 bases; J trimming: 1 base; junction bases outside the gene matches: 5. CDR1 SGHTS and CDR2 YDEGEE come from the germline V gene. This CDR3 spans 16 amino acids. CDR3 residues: CASSFLRTGNTGELFF. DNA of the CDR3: TGTGCCAGCAGCTTCCTCCGGACAGGGAACACCGGGGAGCTGTTTTTT.

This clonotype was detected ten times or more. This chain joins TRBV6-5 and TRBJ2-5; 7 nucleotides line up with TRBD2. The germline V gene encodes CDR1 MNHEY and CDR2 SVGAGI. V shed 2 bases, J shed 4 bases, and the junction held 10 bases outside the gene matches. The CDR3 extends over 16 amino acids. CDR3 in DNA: TGTGCCAGCAGTTACGGATCGCTAGCGGAAAGAGAGACCCAGTACTTC. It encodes CASSYGSLAERETQYF.

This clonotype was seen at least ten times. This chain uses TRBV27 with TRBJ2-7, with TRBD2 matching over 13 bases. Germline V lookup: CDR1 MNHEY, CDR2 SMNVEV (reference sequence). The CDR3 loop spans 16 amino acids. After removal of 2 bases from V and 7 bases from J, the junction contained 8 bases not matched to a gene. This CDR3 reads CASSLEGTSGEREQYF. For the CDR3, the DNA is TGTGCCAGCAGTTTAGAGGGGACTAGCGGGGAAAGGGAGCAGTACTTC.

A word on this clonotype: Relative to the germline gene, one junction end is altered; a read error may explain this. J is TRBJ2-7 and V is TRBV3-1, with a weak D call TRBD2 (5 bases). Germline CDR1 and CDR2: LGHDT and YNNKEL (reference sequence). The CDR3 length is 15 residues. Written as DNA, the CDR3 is TGTGCCGGCAGCCGGAACTCGGAGGCCGCCTACGAGCAGTACTTC. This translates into CAGSRNSEAAYEQYF.

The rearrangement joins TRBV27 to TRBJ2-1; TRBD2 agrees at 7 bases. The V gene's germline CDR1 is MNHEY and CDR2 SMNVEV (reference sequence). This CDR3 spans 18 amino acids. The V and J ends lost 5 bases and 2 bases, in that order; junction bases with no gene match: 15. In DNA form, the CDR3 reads TGTGCCAGCAGTCCACGGCCCCCTAGCGGCAGGGCCTACAATGAGCAGTTCTTC. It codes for CASSPRPPSGRAYNEQFF.

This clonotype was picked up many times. The CDR3 nucleotides read TGTGCCAGCAGTGCCCCAGGGTCGGGCAATCAGCCCCAGCATTTT. Translated, it gives CASSAPGSGNQPQHF. This chain joins TRBV6-1 and TRBJ1-5; possibly TRBD1 for D (5 bases). Trimming cost V 4 bases and J 2 bases, with 12 bases left between them. Per germline, CDR1 MNHNS and CDR2 SASEGT. The CDR3 length is 15 residues.

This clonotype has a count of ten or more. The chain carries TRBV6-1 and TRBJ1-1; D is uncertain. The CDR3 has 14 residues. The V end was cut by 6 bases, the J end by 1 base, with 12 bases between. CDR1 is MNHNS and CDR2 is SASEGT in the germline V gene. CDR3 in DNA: TGTGCCAGCAGCCGGTTCAGGCAGAACACTGAAGCTTTCTTT. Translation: CASSRFRQNTEAFF.

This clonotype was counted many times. The CDR3 loop is CATSRVRSGPKTEAKNIQYF. Here the CDR3 DNA reads TGTGCCACCAGCAGAGTTAGGTCAGGCCCGAAAACCGAGGCCAAAAACATTCAGTACTTC. The V and J genes are TRBV15 and TRBJ2-4; unclear D gene. This CDR3 spans 20 amino acids. V lost 1 base to trimming and J lost 1 base, with 23 bases between them. Germline V gene data show CDR1 as LNHNV and CDR2 as YYDKDF (reference sequence).

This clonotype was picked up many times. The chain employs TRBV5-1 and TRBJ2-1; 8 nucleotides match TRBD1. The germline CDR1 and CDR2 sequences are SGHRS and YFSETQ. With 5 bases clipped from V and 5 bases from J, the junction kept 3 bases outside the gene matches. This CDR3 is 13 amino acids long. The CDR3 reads CASSRQGNNEQFF. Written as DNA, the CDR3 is TGCGCCAGCAGTCGACAGGGGAACAATGAGCAGTTCTTC. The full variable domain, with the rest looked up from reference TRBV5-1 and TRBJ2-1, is KAGVTQTPRYLIKTRGQQVTLSCSPISGHRSVSWYQQTPGQGLQFLFEYFSETQRNKGNFPGRFSGRQFSNSRSEMNVSTLELGDSALYLCASSRQGNNEQFFGPGTRLTVL.

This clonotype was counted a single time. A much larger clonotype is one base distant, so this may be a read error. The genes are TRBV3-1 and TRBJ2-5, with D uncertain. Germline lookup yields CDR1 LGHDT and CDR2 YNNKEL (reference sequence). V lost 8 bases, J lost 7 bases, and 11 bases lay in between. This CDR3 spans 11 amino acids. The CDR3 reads CASCAGRTQYF. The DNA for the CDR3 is TGTGCCAGCTGCGCCGGTCGGACCCAGTACTTC.

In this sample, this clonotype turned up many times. The CDR3: CASSLTPGAMNTEAFF. The CDR3 coding sequence is TGTGCCAGCAGCTTAACGCCAGGGGCAATGAACACTGAAGCTTTCTTT. This chain joins TRBV7-6 and TRBJ1-1, with D possibly being TRBD1 (6 bases). Germline V gene lookup returns CDR1 SGHVS and CDR2 FNYEAQ. Deletions cut 2 bases from V and 0 bases from J, with 13 bases between. The CDR3 is 16 amino acids. Full variable domain (outside the CDR3, taken from reference TRBV7-6 and TRBJ1-1): GAGVSQSPRYKVTKRGQDVALRCDPISGHVSLYWYRQALGQGPEFLTYFNYEAQQDKSGLPNDRFSAERPEGSISTLTIQRTEQRDSAMYRCASSLTPGAMNTEAFFGQGTRLTVV.

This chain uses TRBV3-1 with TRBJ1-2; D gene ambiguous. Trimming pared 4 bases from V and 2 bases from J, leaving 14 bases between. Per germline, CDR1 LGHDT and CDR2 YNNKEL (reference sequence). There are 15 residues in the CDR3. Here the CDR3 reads CASSPANMGNYGYTF. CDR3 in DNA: TGTGCCAGCAGCCCCGCCAATATGGGAAACTATGGCTACACCTTC.